This T cell receptor (beta chain) was captured by sequencing in a study of Graves' ophthalmopathy and Graves' hyperthyroidism. Notes on the study in general: An approximately 80% specificity and 87.88% sensitivity were achieved by a 13-signature model that separated ophthalmopathy from stable hyperthyroidism.

Clinical symptoms, serum thyroxine, TRAb, thyroid ultrasound and orbital computed tomography determined diagnosis. 7.5 to 10 ml of fresh blood yielded the PBMCs by density gradient. A note on this clonotype: The antigen remains undetermined.

The junction had 9 bases not matched to a gene; V was cut back by 8 bases and J by 14 bases. CDR1 and CDR2 from the germline V gene are SQVTM and ANQGSEA. This CDR3 has 11 amino acids. Amplification of TCR beta CDR3 regions used RNA transcripts. A first-round RT-PCR used HTBI primers, followed by a second-round multiplex PCR. TCRdb re-derived calls from the multiplex PCR reads in MiXCR, one entry per CDR3 protein. The sample lists approximately 700,000 distinct CDR3 sequences; 40% were seen once. The chain has TRBV29-1 and TRBJ1-4; TRBD1 agrees at 9 bases. The sequence derives from an adult man with Graves' ophthalmopathy. Material for sequencing was peripheral blood. As DNA, the CDR3 is TGCAGCTTAGGACAGGGGATCCCTCTGTTTTTT. This sequence encodes CSLGQGIPLFF.